Included here is one TCR beta chain sequence, with context. Here immunoSEQ multiplex PCR was the method, and the copy in TCRdb shows in-frame clones only, minus some. The repertoire consists of over 650,000 clones, with 70% to 90% occurring once and the leading ten covering roughly 0.0094%. V was pared by 2 bases and J by 8 bases, with 3 bases of the junction left unmatched. This CDR3 region has 13 residues. Per the germline V gene, CDR1 is LGHNA and CDR2 is YSLEER. The data are from a study of shared T cell receptors in the human thymus. These data also formed part of another study, on human thymus T cells.

The rearrangement uses TRBV4-3 and TRBJ2-1; TRBD1 matches 7 bases. This receptor was obtained from a boy under two years old with a congenital heart defect. The specimen sequenced was thymocytes. The CDR3 loop reads CASSQNRGDEQFF. In nucleotides, the CDR3 is TGCGCCAGCAGCCAAAACAGGGGTGATGAGCAGTTCTTC.